This section outlines one T cell receptor (beta chain) sequence together with its context. The antigen is not known. TCRdb's table, derived via immunoSEQ multiplex PCR, lists solely in-frame clones and lacks some. The data hold about 160,000 clones, with approximately 89% observed a single time. The entry originates in a study of cytomegalovirus exposure and HLA in healthy donors. CDR3 size: 17 residues. CDR1 and CDR2 from the germline V gene are SGDLS and YYNGEE. V dropped 1 base and J dropped 2; count of bases not matched to a gene: 6. Separate from the 666-subject first cohort was the approximately 120-subject validation cohort, to which the donors belonged. Points from the study as a whole: The authors listed 150 or so TCR beta chains as cytomegalovirus-associated.

The clonotype comes from a woman in her late teens or twenties in good health and CMV-seropositive. Material for sequencing was PBMCs. V is TRBV9 and J is TRBJ2-1; 10 bases map to TRBD2. The CDR3 nucleotides read TGTGCCAGCAGCGTATTAAGCGGGAGGGTGCCCTACAATGAGCAGTTCTTC. Translation gives CASSVLSGRVPYNEQFF.